The next 7 T cell receptor beta chains were all read from a single sample in a study of T-cell reconstitution after alpha-beta-depleted transplantation in children. Preparation of the TCRbeta library involved a method that used unique molecular identifiers. TCRdb recomputed calls from the PCR reads with MiXCR, one row per CDR3 protein. The repertoire holds around 450,000 distinct CDR3 sequences, around 46% seen once, with 27% in the top ten. This sample comprised PBMCs, obtained before TCRalphabeta/CD19-depleted stem cell transplant. These receptors were obtained from a girl aged 2-10 years with aplastic anemia, due to receive a stem cell transplant.

The gene calls are TRBV6-6 and TRBJ2-7, with D uncertain. The CDR3 is 13 residues long. V lost 2 bases and J lost 2, with 7 bases in between. Germline CDR1 MNHNY, CDR2 SVGAGI (reference sequence). CDR3 bases: TGTGCCAGCAGTTACGTGGGCACCTACGAGCAGTACTTC. This codes for CASSYVGTYEQYF.

The rearrangement uses TRBV7-2 and TRBJ2-1, with a weak D call TRBD1 (5 bases). The CDR3 runs 12 residues. CDR1 and CDR2 from the germline V gene are SGHTA and FQGNSA. V lost 5 bases to trimming and J lost 7 bases, with 9 bases between them. The CDR3 nucleotides are TGTGCCAGCAGCGTAGGGGCGAATGAGCAGTTCTTC. Translation: CASSVGANEQFF. Full variable domain (outside the CDR3, taken from reference TRBV7-2 and TRBJ2-1): GAGVSQSPSNKVTEKGKDVELRCDPISGHTALYWYRQSLGQGLEFLIYFQGNSAPDKSGLPSDRFSAERTGGSVSTLTIQRTQQEDSAVYLCASSVGANEQFFGPGTRLTVL.

This chain connects TRBV7-2 to TRBJ2-1, with 12 bases lining up with TRBD1. The CDR3 is 15 amino acids. V gave up 4 bases and J gave up 8 bases; unmatched junction bases: 6. Germline V gene lookup returns CDR1 SGHTA and CDR2 FQGNSA. The CDR3 protein is CASSWGTGGGYEQFF. CDR3 DNA sequence: TGTGCCAGCAGCTGGGGGACAGGGGGCGGGTATGAGCAGTTCTTC.

The chain employs TRBV20-1 and TRBJ2-3; TRBD2 matches at 11 bases. With V trimmed by 0 bases and J by 2 bases, 7 bases remained unmatched. This CDR3 contains 17 residues. Germline V gives CDR1 DFQATT, CDR2 SNEGSKA (reference sequence). The CDR3 loop is CSARDSGLAVFTDTQYF. Written as DNA, the CDR3 is TGCAGTGCTAGAGATTCGGGACTAGCGGTTTTCACAGATACGCAGTATTTT.

The chain combines TRBV7-9 with TRBJ1-1; no firm D call. This CDR3 is 14 amino acids long. Germline V gene sequence: CDR1 SEHNR, CDR2 FQNEAQ (reference sequence). V was pared by 5 bases and J by 0 bases, with 10 bases between. This CDR3 is CASSPWRLNTEAFF. The DNA for the CDR3 is TGTGCCAGCAGCCCCTGGCGCTTGAACACTGAAGCTTTCTTT.

The chain links TRBV28 to TRBJ2-3; D unclear. The germline gives CDR1 MDHEN, CDR2 SYDVKM. Trimming took off 8 bases at V and 4 bases at J, with 4 bases between the two ends. The CDR3 covers 10 residues. The CDR3 loop reads CASQADTQYF. The CDR3 nucleotides are TGTGCCAGCCAGGCAGATACGCAGTATTTT.

The chain combines TRBV7-2 with TRBJ2-7; D is undetermined. CDR1 is SGHTA, CDR2 FQGNSA, per germline. With 1 base removed from V and 3 bases from J, the gap between germline ends came to 7 bases. The CDR3 is 13 residues long. The CDR3 reads CASSLGGHYEQYF. The CDR3 DNA reads as TGTGCCAGCAGCTTAGGCGGCCACTACGAGCAGTACTTC.